These 12 T cell receptor beta chains originate from one sample sequenced in a study of human T cells and chemical hapten exposure. TCRdb reprocessed the RACE reads via MiXCR and lists one record per CDR3 protein. The sample contains about 70,000 distinct CDR3 sequences, approximately 10% of which appear only once. Time point given: pre-sensitization, week 0. This sample's treatment: therapeutic diphenylcyclopropenone sensitization with weekly scalp DPC. Sequencing was performed on whole blood, taken in connection with sensitization to the hapten diphenylcyclopropenone (DPC). Receptors were obtained from a woman between 50 and 59 years old with alopecia areata. Some clones in this sample may be carry-over from other donors' samples.

In this sample, this clonotype turned up many times. The chain uses TRBV29-1 and TRBJ2-2; D might be TRBD1 or TRBD2, each matching 5 bases. The CDR3 is 16 residues long. The germline V gene encodes CDR1 SQVTM and CDR2 ANQGSEA. Trimming took 6 bases from V and 4 from J, leaving 21 bases between them. The CDR3 DNA is TGCAGCGTCCAACGTCCGGGACGGGTGGGCACCGGGGAGCTGTTTTTT. As protein: CSVQRPGRVGTGELFF.

This clonotype was seen only a few times. This chain connects TRBV4-1 to TRBJ2-1, with a possible D match to TRBD2 (6 bases). CDR3 length: 16 residues. The V gene's germline CDR1 is MGHRA and CDR2 YSYEKL. V gave up 1 base and J gave up 0 bases, with 10 bases separating them. The CDR3 spells CASSQGSGSSYNEQFF. In nucleotides, the CDR3 is TGCGCCAGCAGCCAAGGTAGCGGAAGCTCCTACAATGAGCAGTTCTTC.

The rearrangement uses TRBV18 and TRBJ1-1, with D possibly being TRBD1 (6 bases). V was shortened by 6 bases and J by 1 base, with 9 bases between the two germline ends. The CDR3 consists of 13 residues. CDR1 is KGHSH and CDR2 is LQKENI in the germline V gene. The DNA for the CDR3 is TGTGCCAGCTCGGGGGCAGCGAACACTGAAGCTTTCTTT. Amino acids: CASSGAANTEAFF.

This clonotype was observed at least ten times. The rearrangement joins TRBV24-1 to TRBJ2-6, with D uncertain. This CDR3 region has 14 residues. Between the trimmed V and J ends, which lost 2 bases and 1 base, there was a span of 2 bases. Germline values: CDR1 KGHDR, CDR2 SFDVKD. CDR3 amino acids: CATSDSSGANVLTF. The CDR3 DNA sequence: TGTGCCACCAGTGATTCTTCTGGGGCCAACGTCCTGACTTTC.

The table lists this clonotype with many counts. The DNA for the CDR3 is TGTGCCAGCAGCTCTTTTCAGGGAACCGGGGAGCTGTTTTTT. Encoded protein: CASSSFQGTGELFF. The chain recombines TRBV5-4 with TRBJ2-2; perhaps TRBD1 as D (5 bases). The V gene's germline CDR1 is SGHNT and CDR2 YYREEE (reference sequence). The germline V and J ends were trimmed by 3 bases and 5 bases, with 11 bases remaining between them. The CDR3 has 14 amino acids.

This clonotype has ten or more counts. The rearrangement joins TRBV29-1 to TRBJ2-6; D gene unclear. The V and J ends lost 4 bases and 2 bases respectively, with 6 bases between them. This CDR3 comprises 13 residues. Germline CDR1 is SQVTM and CDR2 is ANQGSEA. The CDR3 DNA reads TGCAGCGTTGCGAAAACTGGGGCCAACGTCCTGACTTTC. Protein product: CSVAKTGANVLTF.

This clonotype has more than one count but fewer than ten. The rearrangement links TRBV24-1 to TRBJ1-1; TRBD1 matches 8 bases. CDR1 is KGHDR, CDR2 SFDVKD, per germline. V lost 10 bases and J lost 1; bases outside the gene matches: 4. The CDR3 totals 13 residues. The CDR3 is CATTGTGNTEAFF. The CDR3 bases are TGTGCCACTACCGGGACAGGGAACACTGAAGCTTTCTTT.

This clonotype occurred many times. This chain joins TRBV4-2 and TRBJ2-5; 9 bases line up with TRBD1. The CDR3 has 15 residues. Per germline, CDR1 LGHNA and CDR2 YNFKEQ. Trimming removed 3 bases from V and 2 bases from J; junction bases left unmatched: 4. DNA of the CDR3: TGTGCCAGCAGCCATCGACAGGGGGATCAAGAGACCCAGTACTTC. Its protein product is CASSHRQGDQETQYF.

The chain is built from TRBV20-1 and TRBJ2-3; 10 nucleotides match TRBD2. Germline V CDR1 and CDR2: DFQATT, SNEGSKA (reference sequence). The V segment lost 3 bases and the J segment 6 bases; nucleotides outside the gene matches: 12. The CDR3 is 16 residues long. CDR3 in amino acids: CSASAVLAGDLDTQYF. The CDR3 DNA follows: TGCAGTGCTAGTGCCGTCCTAGCGGGAGATTTGGATACGCAGTATTTT.

This clonotype appeared many times. V gene TRBV2 combines with J gene TRBJ2-6, with D unresolved. Trimming took 9 bases from V and 0 from J, leaving 6 bases between them. Germline CDR1 reads SNHLY; CDR2 reads FYNNEI. CDR3 length: 13 amino acids. The CDR3 nucleotides are TGTGCCAGATCTAGCTCTGGGGCCAACGTCCTGACTTTC. This sequence encodes CARSSSGANVLTF.

This clonotype has at least ten counts. V gene TRBV7-2 combines with J gene TRBJ2-7; tentatively, D is TRBD1 (6 bases). Germline V gene lookup returns CDR1 SGHTA and CDR2 FQGNSA. The CDR3 loop spans 14 amino acids. The V and J ends lost 4 bases and 0 bases respectively, with 10 bases between them. In DNA form, the CDR3 reads TGTGCCAGCAGCTCTACAGGGAGCTCCTACGAGCAGTACTTC. This codes for CASSSTGSSYEQYF.

This clonotype was seen more than once but under ten times. The rearrangement links TRBV7-2 to TRBJ2-5, with 7 bases identical to TRBD2. The CDR3 runs to 18 residues. With V trimmed by 0 bases and J by 3 bases, 13 bases remained unmatched. The V gene's germline CDR1 is SGHTA and CDR2 FQGNSA. Here the CDR3 reads CASSLAPYGRGLKETQYF. The CDR3 DNA sequence: TGTGCCAGCAGCTTAGCCCCTTATGGGCGGGGGTTAAAAGAGACCCAGTACTTC.